A single sample is the source of the 9 T cell receptor beta chains below, sequenced in a study of T-cell memory formation after mild COVID-19. One entry per CDR3 protein, called by TCRdb with MiXCR from the 5' RACE reads. The table records roughly 600,000 distinct CDR3 sequences, under 20% of them present only once. Source material: PBMCs or a T cell subset sorted from them (not recorded which). The source is an adult woman who had mild COVID-19 (a few samples of this study predate the infection). Cell type and time point are not known.

This clonotype was found a few times. The V gene is TRBV5-4, the J gene TRBJ2-1, with D unresolved. Trimming left V 2 bases short and J 2 bases short, with 14 bases between. Germline assignment: CDR1 SGHNT and CDR2 YYREEE (reference sequence). This CDR3 spans 16 amino acids. For the CDR3, the DNA is TGTGCCAGCAGCTTCAAAGGATTAAAACCCTACAATGAGCAGTTCTTC. This codes for CASSFKGLKPYNEQFF.

The chain links TRBV20-1 to TRBJ1-5; 11 nucleotides agree with TRBD1. The germline CDR1 and CDR2 sequences are DFQATT and SNEGSKA (reference sequence). CDR3 length: 16 amino acids. J was trimmed by 7 bases and V by 3 bases; bases with no gene match: 11. DNA for the CDR3: TGCAGTGCTAGGACTCCGGGACAGGGGGACTTCCAGCCCCAGCATTTT. Its protein product is CSARTPGQGDFQPQHF.

This clonotype was seen more than once but under ten times. This CDR3 is CASSAGLTVYEQYF. CDR3 sequence (DNA): TGTGCCAGCAGCGCCGGTTTGACGGTTTACGAGCAGTACTTC. This sequence joins TRBV9 and TRBJ2-7, with D unresolved. Germline V gene sequence: CDR1 SGDLS, CDR2 YYNGEE. The ends were cut back, 3 bases at V and 4 bases at J, with 14 bases in the middle. This CDR3 spans 14 amino acids. The variable domain in full, completed from reference TRBV9 and TRBJ2-7, reads DSGVTQTPKHLITATGQRVTLRCSPRSGDLSVYWYQQSLDQGLQFLIQYYNGEERAKGNILERFSAQQFPDLHSELNLSSLELGDSALYFCASSAGLTVYEQYFGPGTRLTVT.

There are a few counts of this clonotype. The chain couples TRBV4-1 to TRBJ1-5; tentatively, D is TRBD1 (5 bases). CDR1 is MGHRA and CDR2 is YSYEKL in the germline V gene. The CDR3 runs to 17 residues. With 2 bases removed from V and 9 bases from J, the gap between germline ends came to 23 bases. CDR3 sequence: CASSQSGGYTGGTPQHF. The CDR3 region has the DNA TGCGCCAGCAGCCAATCGGGCGGGTATACAGGAGGGACGCCCCAGCATTTT.

The genes are TRBV7-9 and TRBJ1-4; maybe TRBD1 (5 bases). CDR3 size: 13 residues. In germline, CDR1 is SEHNR, CDR2 FQNEAQ (reference sequence). The V end lost 5 bases, the J end lost 8 bases, and 12 bases lay between the germline ends. The CDR3, as DNA: TGTGCCAGCAGCCGGGGGGAAGGGGAAAAACTGTTTTTT. It is translated as CASSRGEGEKLFF.

The CDR3 loop reads CASSYSRLPTRGGQPQHF. CDR3 DNA sequence: TGTGCCAGCAGTTACTCAAGGTTGCCTACGAGGGGCGGTCAGCCCCAGCATTTT. The chain carries TRBV6-2 or TRBV6-3 and TRBJ1-5; the D gene is possibly TRBD1 (5 bases). Trimming took 0 bases from V and 6 from J, leaving 21 bases between them. Looked up from germline, CDR1 is MNHEY and CDR2 is SVGEGT. CDR3 size: 18 residues.

The gene calls are TRBV30 and TRBJ2-3, with TRBD2 matching 8 bases. This CDR3 is built from 14 residues. Unmatched junction bases numbered 6, after V lost 2 bases and J lost 5 bases. Germline V lookup: CDR1 GTSNPN, CDR2 SVGIG (reference sequence). The CDR3 DNA reads TGTGCCTGGAGTTCCGGGGGGGGAGGAGATACGCAGTATTTT. It codes for CAWSSGGGGDTQYF.

The chain employs TRBV18 and TRBJ2-7; D is uncertain. Germline CDR1 reads KGHSH; CDR2 reads LQKENI. This CDR3 is 14 amino acids long. The V end was cut by 0 bases, the J end by 0 bases, with 6 bases between. The CDR3 reads CASSPPSYSYEQYF. The DNA for the CDR3 is TGTGCCAGCTCACCACCTAGTTACTCCTACGAGCAGTACTTC. Variable domain in full (rest from reference TRBV18 and TRBJ2-7): NAGVMQNPRHLVRRRGQEARLRCSPMKGHSHVYWYRQLPEEGLKFMVYLQKENIIDESGMPKERFSAEFPKEGPSILRIQQVVRGDSAAYFCASSPPSYSYEQYFGPGTRLTVT.

The sample holds many counts of this clonotype. V is TRBV12-3 or TRBV12-4 and J is TRBJ2-1; possible D gene TRBD1, 6 bases. The CDR3 covers 15 residues. Trimming took off 3 bases at V and 5 bases at J, with 14 bases between the two ends. The CDR3 DNA follows: TGTGCCAGCAGTTTTGGACAGCTTCCAAACAATGAGCAGTTCTTC. Amino acids: CASSFGQLPNNEQFF.